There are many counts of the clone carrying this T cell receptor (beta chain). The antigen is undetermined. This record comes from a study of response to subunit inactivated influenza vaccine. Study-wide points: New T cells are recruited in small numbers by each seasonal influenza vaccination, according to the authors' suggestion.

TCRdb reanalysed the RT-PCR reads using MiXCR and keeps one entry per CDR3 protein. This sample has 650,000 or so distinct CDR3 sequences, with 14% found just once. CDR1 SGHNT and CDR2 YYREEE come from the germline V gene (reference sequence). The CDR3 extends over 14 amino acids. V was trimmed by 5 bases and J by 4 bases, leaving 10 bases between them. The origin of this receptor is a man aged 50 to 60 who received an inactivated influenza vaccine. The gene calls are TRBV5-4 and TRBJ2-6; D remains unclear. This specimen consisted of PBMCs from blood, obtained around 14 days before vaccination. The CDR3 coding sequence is TGTGCCAGCAGATCCCCTGGGGGGGCCAACGTCCTGACTTTC. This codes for CASRSPGGANVLTF.